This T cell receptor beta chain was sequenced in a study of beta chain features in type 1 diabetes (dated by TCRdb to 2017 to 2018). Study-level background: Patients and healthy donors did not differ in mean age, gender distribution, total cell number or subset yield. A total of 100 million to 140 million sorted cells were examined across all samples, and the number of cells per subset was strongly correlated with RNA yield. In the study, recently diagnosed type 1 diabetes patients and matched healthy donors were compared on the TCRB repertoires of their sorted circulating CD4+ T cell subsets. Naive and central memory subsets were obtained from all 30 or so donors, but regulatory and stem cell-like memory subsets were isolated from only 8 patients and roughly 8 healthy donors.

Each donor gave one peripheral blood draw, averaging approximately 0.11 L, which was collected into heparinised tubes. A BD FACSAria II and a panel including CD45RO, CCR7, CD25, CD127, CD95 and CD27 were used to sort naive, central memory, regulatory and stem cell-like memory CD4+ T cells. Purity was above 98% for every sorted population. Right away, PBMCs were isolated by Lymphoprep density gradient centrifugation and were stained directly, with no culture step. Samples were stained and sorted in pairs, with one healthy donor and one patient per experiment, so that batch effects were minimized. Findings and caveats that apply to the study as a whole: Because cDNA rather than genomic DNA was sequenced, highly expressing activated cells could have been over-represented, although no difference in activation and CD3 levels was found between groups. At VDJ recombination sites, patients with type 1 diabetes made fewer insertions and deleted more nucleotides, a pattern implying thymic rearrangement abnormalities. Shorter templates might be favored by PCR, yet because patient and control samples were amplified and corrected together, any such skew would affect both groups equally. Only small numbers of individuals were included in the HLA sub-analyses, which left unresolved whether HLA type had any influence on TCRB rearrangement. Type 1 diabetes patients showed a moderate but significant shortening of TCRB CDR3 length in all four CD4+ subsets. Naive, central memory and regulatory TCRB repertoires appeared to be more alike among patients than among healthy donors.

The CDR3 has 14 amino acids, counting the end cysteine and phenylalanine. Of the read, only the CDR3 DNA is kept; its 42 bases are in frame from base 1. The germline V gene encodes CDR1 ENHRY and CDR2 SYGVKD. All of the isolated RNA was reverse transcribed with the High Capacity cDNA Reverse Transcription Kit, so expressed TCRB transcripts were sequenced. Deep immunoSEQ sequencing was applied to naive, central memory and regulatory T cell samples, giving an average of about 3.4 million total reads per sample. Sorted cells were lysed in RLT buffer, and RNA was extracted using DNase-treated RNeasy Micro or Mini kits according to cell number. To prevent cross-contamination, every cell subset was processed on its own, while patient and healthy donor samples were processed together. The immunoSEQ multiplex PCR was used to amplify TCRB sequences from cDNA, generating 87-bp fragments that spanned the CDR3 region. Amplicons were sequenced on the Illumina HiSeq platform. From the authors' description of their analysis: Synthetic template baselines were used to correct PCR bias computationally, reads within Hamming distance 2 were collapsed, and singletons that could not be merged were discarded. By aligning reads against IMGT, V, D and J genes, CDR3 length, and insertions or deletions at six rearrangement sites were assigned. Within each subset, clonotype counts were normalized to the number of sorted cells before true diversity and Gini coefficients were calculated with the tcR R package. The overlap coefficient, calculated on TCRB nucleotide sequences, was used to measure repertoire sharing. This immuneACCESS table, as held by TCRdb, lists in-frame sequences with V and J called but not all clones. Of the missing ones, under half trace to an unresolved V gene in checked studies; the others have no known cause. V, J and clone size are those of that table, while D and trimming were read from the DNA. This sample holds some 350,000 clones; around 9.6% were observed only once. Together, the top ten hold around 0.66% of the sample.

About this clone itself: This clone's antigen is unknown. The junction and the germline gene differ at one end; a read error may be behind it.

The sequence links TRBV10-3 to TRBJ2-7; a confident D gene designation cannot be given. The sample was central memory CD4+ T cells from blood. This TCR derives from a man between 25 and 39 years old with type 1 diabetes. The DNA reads TGTGCCAGCAGTTACCCGTACTCCCCGGGTGAGCAGTACTTC. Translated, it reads CASSYPYSPGEQYF.